These 15 T cell receptor beta chains came from one sample sequenced in a study of post-analysis software for immune sequencing data (dated by TCRdb to between 2015 and 2016). What the work shows at the level of the full study, not this receptor alone: Significantly higher frequencies in patients than in controls were found for several TRBV segments, including TRBV5-6, TRBV5-1 and TRBV20-1.

The library relied on PCR. The instrument was an Illumina HiSeq 2500. To reduce PCR and sequencing biases, unique molecular identifiers were incorporated into the TCR beta cDNA libraries. TCRdb applied fastp at Q25 and MiXCR to the public reads, then kept only in-frame beta chains. Duplicate CDR3 protein sequences are folded into a single record with the most common DNA and genes. The sample profile shows about 380,000 distinct CDR3 sequences; around 37% of them were found once. The top ten constitute roughly 13% of the sample. These TCRs' antigens remain unknown. Sequencing was carried out using blood. The receptor source for this set is a girl aged 5 to 17 with multiple sclerosis.

The table lists this clonotype with a few counts. The J gene is TRBJ2-2, the V gene TRBV12-3 or TRBV12-4; D call uncertain. CDR3 length equals 14 residues. V gave up 6 bases and J gave up 8 bases, with 16 bases separating them. The chain's CDR3 is CASSRSAGSGELFF. The CDR3 DNA follows: TGTGCCAGCAGCCGGAGCGCAGGTTCGGGGGAGCTGTTTTTT.

The chain employs TRBV12-3 or TRBV12-4 and TRBJ1-1; D is perhaps TRBD1 (5 bases). The CDR3 extends over 15 amino acids. V lost 2 bases and J 1 base, leaving 11 bases between the germline ends. CDR3 amino acids: CASSLTGVENTEAFF. In DNA form, the CDR3 reads TGTGCCAGCAGTTTAACGGGGGTAGAGAACACTGAAGCTTTCTTT.

This clonotype has a handful of counts. This chain joins TRBV6-6 and TRBJ2-6, with a weak D call TRBD1 (6 bases). V shed 11 bases and J shed 0 bases, with 14 bases lying between them. Germline-derived CDR1 and CDR2 are MNHNY and SVGAGI (reference sequence). The CDR3 is 15 amino acids. The CDR3 DNA reads as TGTGCCTCCCGGGACATACGCTCTGGGGCCAACGTCCTGACTTTC. Encoded protein: CASRDIRSGANVLTF.

This clonotype appeared a few times. The chain recombines TRBV28 with TRBJ1-2; no reliable D call. V gave up 4 bases and J gave up 4 bases, with 13 bases separating them. Germline CDR1 is MDHEN and CDR2 is SYDVKM. CDR3 size: 14 residues. The CDR3 bases are TGTGCCAGCAGTTCCCGTCCCGACGGCTATGGCTACACCTTC. It yields the protein CASSSRPDGYGYTF.

This clonotype was picked up a small number of times. This rearrangement joins TRBV29-1 to TRBJ2-5; D may be TRBD2 (5 bases). V was pared by 2 bases and J by 3 bases, with 13 bases between. Germline assignment: CDR1 SQVTM and CDR2 ANQGSEA. CDR3 length equals 14 residues. In DNA form, the CDR3 reads TGCAGCGTTGAACGGTTAGGGCGGGAAGAGACCCAGTACTTC. Translated: CSVERLGREETQYF.

This clonotype was recorded a few times. The chain has TRBV20-1 and TRBJ2-1; maybe TRBD1 (5 bases). V lost 1 base and J lost 6, with 13 bases in between. Germline assignment: CDR1 DFQATT and CDR2 SNEGSKA (reference sequence). The length of the CDR3 is 14 residues. CDR3 protein: CSARVRRQTNEQFF. CDR3 DNA: TGCAGTGCTAGAGTTAGGAGACAGACCAATGAGCAGTTCTTC.

In this sample, this clonotype is medium-sized (0.01 to 0.1%). This chain links TRBV12-3 or TRBV12-4 with TRBJ2-7; D is uncertain. The CDR3 length is 13 residues. V was trimmed by 3 bases and J by 3 bases, leaving 9 bases between them. CDR3 nucleotides: TGTGCCAGCAGTTTGGTGATGTACTACGAGCAGTACTTC. Encoded protein: CASSLVMYYEQYF.

The chain combines TRBV18 with TRBJ2-3; 9 bases agree with TRBD1. From germline, CDR1 is KGHSH and CDR2 LQKENI. The junction had 3 bases not matched to a gene; V was cut back by 2 bases and J by 6 bases. The CDR3 length is 14 residues. CDR3 bases: TGTGCCAGCTCACCAGGCGACAGGGGGGATACGCAGTATTTT. This encodes CASSPGDRGDTQYF.

The rearrangement uses TRBV6-2 or TRBV6-3 and TRBJ1-2, with unresolved D. The length of the CDR3 is 14 residues. V lost 0 bases and J 4 bases, leaving 9 bases between the germline ends. Germline CDR1 reads MNHEY; CDR2 reads SVGEGT. Here the CDR3 reads CASSYSPDFYGYTF. CDR3 nucleotide sequence: TGTGCCAGCAGTTACTCGCCGGACTTCTATGGCTACACCTTC.

This clonotype has just a few counts. The V call is TRBV12-3 or TRBV12-4, the J call TRBJ2-7, with 7 bases lining up with TRBD1. Unmatched junction bases numbered 16, after V lost 4 bases and J lost 4 bases. The CDR3 is 17 residues long. The CDR3 DNA is TGTGCCAGCAGTTACACCCAGAGACAGGGTAGTTGGTACGAGCAGTACTTC. The encoded protein is CASSYTQRQGSWYEQYF.

This chain's CDR3 is CASSNERLAGGTRIVYDEQFF. The CDR3 DNA reads TGTGCCAGCAGCAATGAACGACTTGCCGGGGGGACCCGAATAGTATACGATGAGCAGTTCTTC. This chain uses TRBV21-1 with TRBJ2-1; the D call in the table, TRBD2, was not verified against the DNA. TRBV21-1 is given as a pseudogene. The CDR3 totals 21 residues.

This clonotype came up a few times. The DNA of the CDR3 is TGTGCCAGCAGTGAAACCAGGGTCAGAAGCAATGAGCAGTTCTTC. It translates to CASSETRVRSNEQFF. The chain links TRBV2 to TRBJ2-1; a weak D match, TRBD1 (5 bases). Germline V lookup: CDR1 SNHLY, CDR2 FYNNEI. The CDR3 length is 15 residues. Deletions cut 2 bases from V and 6 bases from J, with 14 bases between.

A remark on this clonotype: At one of its ends the junction is not consistent with the germline gene, which may arise from a read error. The gene calls are TRBV6-5 and TRBJ1-2, with D hard to call. This CDR3 is built from 13 residues. Per the germline V gene, CDR1 is MNHEY and CDR2 is SVGAGI. The CDR3 here is CASSYGVSYDYTF. CDR3 nucleotides: TGTGCCAGCAGTTATGGGGTTAGCTATGACTACACCTTC.

This clonotype turned up a few times. The chain carries TRBV6-5 and TRBJ2-2; no firm D call. The CDR3 has 12 amino acids. The V end was cut by 7 bases, the J end by 8 bases, with 11 bases between. Per the germline V gene, CDR1 is MNHEY and CDR2 is SVGAGI. The CDR3 DNA reads TGTGCCAGCAAGCCAGACGCAGGGGAGCTGTTTTTT. The encoded protein is CASKPDAGELFF.

CDR3 region: CASSQDSRTHVNTEAFF. In nucleotides, the CDR3 is TGCGCCAGCAGCCAAGATAGTCGAACCCATGTGAACACTGAAGCTTTCTTT. The rearrangement joins TRBV4-3 to TRBJ1-1; D is unresolved. Germline V gene sequence: CDR1 LGHNA, CDR2 YSLEER. The V end was cut by 0 bases, the J end by 0 bases, with 14 bases between. The length of the CDR3 is 17 residues.